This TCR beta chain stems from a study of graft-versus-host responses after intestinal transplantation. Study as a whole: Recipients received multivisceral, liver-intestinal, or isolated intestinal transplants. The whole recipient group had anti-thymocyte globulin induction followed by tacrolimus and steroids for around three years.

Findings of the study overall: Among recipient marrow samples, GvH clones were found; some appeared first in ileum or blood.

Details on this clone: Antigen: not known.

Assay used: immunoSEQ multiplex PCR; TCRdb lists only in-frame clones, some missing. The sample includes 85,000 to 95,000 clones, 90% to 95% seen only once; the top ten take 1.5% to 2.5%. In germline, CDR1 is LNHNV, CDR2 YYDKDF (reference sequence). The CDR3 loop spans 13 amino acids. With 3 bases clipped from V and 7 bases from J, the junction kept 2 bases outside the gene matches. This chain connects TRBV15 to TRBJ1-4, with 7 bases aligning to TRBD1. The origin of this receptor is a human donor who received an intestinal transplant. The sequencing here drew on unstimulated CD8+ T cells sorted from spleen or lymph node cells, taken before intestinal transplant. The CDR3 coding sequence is TGTGCCACCAGCAGGACAGGGACTGAAAAACTGTTTTTT. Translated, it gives CATSRTGTEKLFF.